The 25 T cell receptor beta chains below were found in one sample sequenced in a study of blood T cells in healthy people across ages. A sample-barcoded 5' primer and a J-beta primer mix were used in a second PCR of roughly 6 to 11 cycles. A single record per CDR3 protein comes from TCRdb applying MiXCR to the 5' RACE reads. This repertoire shows some 1.8 million distinct CDR3 sequences, 39% found once; its top ten account for more than 20%. Source material: blood. Receptors were obtained from a human donor in good health.

The gene calls are TRBV9 and TRBJ1-5; 8 nucleotides align to TRBD1. In germline, CDR1 is SGDLS, CDR2 YYNGEE. The CDR3 length is 15 residues. The trim removed 3 bases at V and 5 bases at J, leaving 7 bases unmatched. CDR3 sequence (DNA): TGTGCCAGCAGCGGAGGACAGGGCCCTGATCAGCCCCAGCATTTT. It codes for CASSGGQGPDQPQHF.

The chain is built from TRBV4-3 and TRBJ1-6; D remains unclear. The length of the CDR3 is 14 residues. Germline loops: CDR1 LGHNA, CDR2 YSLEER. V was clipped by 0 bases and J by 7 bases, with 7 bases between them. In DNA form, the CDR3 reads TGCGCCAGCAGCCAAGAGTGGACCAATTCACCCCTCCACTTT. It encodes CASSQEWTNSPLHF.

Points on this clonotype: No conserved phenylalanine or tryptophan is present at the end of the CDR3, so a read error is the likely explanation. CDR3 nucleotide sequence: TGTGCCATCAGTGGGGAGGGGGCCTTGAACACTGAAGCTTTCTGT. Amino acid sequence: CAISGEGALNTEAFC. The V gene is TRBV10-3, the J gene TRBJ1-1; 7 bases map to TRBD1. This CDR3 has 15 amino acids. Germline CDR1 ENHRY, CDR2 SYGVKD. Losses at the gene ends were 4 bases for V and 0 bases for J; bases not matched to a gene: 5.

V is TRBV20-1 and J is TRBJ2-4, with unresolved D. Germline CDR1 and CDR2: DFQATT and SNEGSKA (reference sequence). The CDR3 extends over 14 amino acids. Trimming pared 6 bases from V and 13 bases from J, leaving 25 bases between. The DNA of the CDR3 is TGCAGTGCCCTAAACAGAAAATTAAACTACGGGCAGTACTTC. The encoded protein is CSALNRKLNYGQYF.

There are a few counts of this clonotype. The chain links TRBV25-1 to TRBJ1-4, with 8 bases that match TRBD1. Germline-derived CDR1 and CDR2 are MGHDK and SYGVNS. V shed 10 bases and J 0 bases; nucleotides not matched to a gene: 19. The CDR3 runs to 19 residues. Written as DNA, the CDR3 is TGTGCCACCAAGGGGACAGGTGTTGGAGGCGCTTCAACTAATGAAAAACTGTTTTTT. Amino acids: CATKGTGVGGASTNEKLFF. Combining the CDR3 with reference TRBV25-1 and TRBJ1-4 gives the whole variable domain EADIYQTPRYLVIGTGKKITLECSQTMGHDKMYWYQQDPGMELHLIHYSYGVNSTEKGDLSSESTVSRIRTEHFPLTLESARPSHTSQYLCATKGTGVGGASTNEKLFFGSGTQLSVL.

This clonotype was seen a few times. The V call is TRBV4-2, the J call TRBJ2-3, with 8 bases aligning to TRBD1. With 2 bases clipped from V and 3 bases from J, the junction kept 4 bases outside the gene matches. Germline CDR1 LGHNA, CDR2 YNFKEQ. This CDR3 is 15 amino acids long. The CDR3 loop is CASSQFTGGTDTQYF. The CDR3 bases are TGTGCCAGCAGCCAATTTACAGGGGGGACAGATACGCAGTATTTT.

V is TRBV2 and J is TRBJ1-6, with D uncertain. V was trimmed by 6 bases and J by 0 bases, leaving 15 bases between them. Germline assignment: CDR1 SNHLY and CDR2 FYNNEI. This CDR3 is 17 amino acids long. CDR3 residues: CASRGSVELSYNSPLHF. As DNA, the CDR3 is TGTGCCAGCAGAGGGTCCGTAGAACTCTCCTATAATTCACCCCTCCACTTT.

This sequence joins TRBV6-2 or TRBV6-3 and TRBJ1-5, with TRBD1 matching 7 bases. Germline trimming cut 5 bases from V and 4 bases from J; bases unmatched to any gene: 5. This CDR3 is 14 amino acids long. Germline loops: CDR1 MNHEY, CDR2 SVGEGT. The CDR3 protein is CASSTTGTNQPQHF. For the CDR3, the DNA is TGTGCCAGCAGTACGACAGGGACAAATCAGCCCCAGCATTTT.

A few counts support this clonotype. The rearrangement joins TRBV20-1 to TRBJ1-2; D remains ambiguous. Germline V gene data show CDR1 as DFQATT and CDR2 as SNEGSKA (reference sequence). The ends were cut back, 3 bases at V and 4 bases at J, with 12 bases in the middle. This CDR3 has 13 residues. As DNA, the CDR3 is TGCAGTGCTAGGAGTTTACAGTTCTATGGCTACACCTTC. Its protein product is CSARSLQFYGYTF.

Only a few counts were recorded for this clonotype. The chain couples TRBV29-1 to TRBJ2-6; no clear D gene. Trimming removed 4 bases from V and 9 bases from J, with 13 bases in between. Germline loops: CDR1 SQVTM, CDR2 ANQGSEA. This CDR3 spans 13 amino acids. CDR3 bases: TGCAGCGTTGTCTGGGGTTTCAGCAACGTCCTGACTTTC. This encodes CSVVWGFSNVLTF.

The chain recombines TRBV5-1 with TRBJ2-7; unclear D gene. Trimming stripped 3 bases from V and 2 bases from J, with 9 bases between. The CDR3 has 13 residues. Germline CDR1 is SGHRS and CDR2 is YFSETQ. The CDR3 loop reads CASSYTVAYEQYF. CDR3 nucleotides: TGCGCCAGCAGCTACACCGTGGCCTACGAGCAGTACTTC. Full variable domain (outside the CDR3, taken from reference TRBV5-1 and TRBJ2-7): KAGVTQTPRYLIKTRGQQVTLSCSPISGHRSVSWYQQTPGQGLQFLFEYFSETQRNKGNFPGRFSGRQFSNSRSEMNVSTLELGDSALYLCASSYTVAYEQYFGPGTRLTVT.

The CDR3 spells CASSPQLDTQYF. The CDR3 nucleotides read TGTGCCAGCAGTCCTCAACTAGATACGCAGTATTTT. The chain carries TRBV27 and TRBJ2-3; D not resolved. V lost 5 bases and J 5 bases, leaving 8 bases between the germline ends. The CDR3 sequence is 12 residues long. Germline V gene data show CDR1 as MNHEY and CDR2 as SMNVEV (reference sequence).

CDR3: CASSLFGDTYEQYF. The CDR3 DNA sequence: TGTGCCAGCAGCTTATTTGGTGACACCTACGAGCAGTACTTC. The V and J genes are TRBV7-9 and TRBJ2-7; the D is unclear. From germline, CDR1 is SEHNR and CDR2 FQNEAQ (reference sequence). Trimming pared 2 bases from V and 2 bases from J, leaving 10 bases between. CDR3 length equals 14 residues.

The chain uses TRBV5-1 and TRBJ1-1; 7 bases map to TRBD1. The CDR3 consists of 16 residues. In germline, CDR1 is SGHRS, CDR2 YFSETQ. V trimming: 2 bases; J trimming: 1 base; junction bases outside the gene matches: 8. The CDR3 protein is CASSFEGGGANTEAFF. CDR3 nucleotide sequence: TGCGCCAGCAGCTTCGAGGGAGGGGGCGCGAACACTGAAGCTTTCTTT.

Points on this clonotype: A read error may be the cause here, since a much bigger clone is one base away. V and J are TRBV4-3 and TRBJ2-3; D unresolved. This CDR3 is built from 14 residues. The V gene's germline CDR1 is LGHNA and CDR2 YSLEER. Trimming pared 3 bases from V and 2 bases from J, leaving 9 bases between. CDR3 nucleotide sequence: TGCGCCAGCAGCCACGATTCCAACACAGATACGCAGTATTTT. Its translation: CASSHDSNTDTQYF.

The chain joins TRBV7-9 to TRBJ1-4; D unresolved. The length of the CDR3 is 15 residues. The germline V gene has CDR1 SEHNR and CDR2 FQNEAQ (reference sequence). The ends were cut back, 3 bases at V and 0 bases at J, with 8 bases in the middle. CDR3 protein: CASSFGRSTNEKLFF. CDR3 DNA sequence: TGTGCCAGCAGCTTCGGGAGGTCAACTAATGAAAAACTGTTTTTT.

In its sample, this clonotype was seen once. This chain links TRBV29-1 with TRBJ2-1, with 8 bases fitting TRBD1. The V and J ends lost 6 bases and 5 bases, in that order; junction bases with no gene match: 9. The CDR3 loop spans 14 amino acids. Germline assignment: CDR1 SQVTM and CDR2 ANQGSEA. CDR3 sequence (DNA): TGCAGCGTCTTGACAGGGGAATGGAACAATGAGCAGTTCTTC. This sequence encodes CSVLTGEWNNEQFF.

This clonotype has only a few counts. The chain combines TRBV9 with TRBJ2-3; no firm D call. V lost 0 bases, J lost 2 bases, and 4 bases lay in between. The germline V gene has CDR1 SGDLS and CDR2 YYNGEE. The CDR3 is 13 residues long. The CDR3 sequence is CASSVAHTDTQYF. The CDR3 nucleotides read TGTGCCAGCAGCGTAGCCCACACAGATACGCAGTATTTT. Based on the CDR3 plus reference TRBV9 and TRBJ2-3, the full variable domain is DSGVTQTPKHLITATGQRVTLRCSPRSGDLSVYWYQQSLDQGLQFLIQYYNGEERAKGNILERFSAQQFPDLHSELNLSSLELGDSALYFCASSVAHTDTQYFGPGTRLTVL.

At least ten counts were recorded for this clonotype. The CDR3 here is CASSQDEAPSGGNKDGETQYF. The CDR3 DNA reads TGCGCCAGCAGCCAAGATGAGGCGCCTAGCGGGGGGAATAAGGATGGAGAGACCCAGTACTTC. J is TRBJ2-5 and V is TRBV4-3; 11 nucleotides match TRBD2. The V gene's germline CDR1 is LGHNA and CDR2 YSLEER. The trim removed 0 bases at V and 4 bases at J, leaving 19 bases unmatched. This CDR3 spans 21 amino acids.

This clonotype was seen many times. The CDR3 region has the DNA TGCGCCAGCAGCAATGGACAGGGGAGGGACACTGAAGCTTTCTTT. Translated: CASSNGQGRDTEAFF. This chain joins TRBV5-1 and TRBJ1-1, with 9 bases identical to TRBD1. Trimming removed 4 bases from V and 3 bases from J; junction bases left unmatched: 7. This CDR3 comprises 15 residues. Germline-derived CDR1 and CDR2 are SGHRS and YFSETQ.

The chain has TRBV3-1 and TRBJ2-3, with 9 bases matching TRBD1. The trim removed 6 bases at V and 13 bases at J, leaving 11 bases unmatched. Germline-derived CDR1 and CDR2 are LGHDT and YNNKEL (reference sequence). CDR3 size: 13 residues. CDR3 sequence reads: CASSEVRGTGKYF. CDR3 DNA sequence: TGTGCCAGCAGTGAAGTGCGTGGGACAGGGAAGTATTTT.

The table lists this clonotype with a few counts. The chain has TRBV5-1 and TRBJ1-2; no definite D call. The CDR3 totals 16 residues. V gave up 0 bases and J gave up 4 bases, with 16 bases separating them. In germline, CDR1 is SGHRS, CDR2 YFSETQ. CDR3 region: CASSLGALREGYGYTF. The CDR3, as DNA: TGCGCCAGCAGCTTGGGGGCCCTACGGGAAGGCTATGGCTACACCTTC.

V and J are TRBV25-1 and TRBJ2-1; TRBD2 is a possible D gene (6 bases). The CDR3 covers 15 residues. From germline, CDR1 is MGHDK and CDR2 SYGVNS. V lost 4 bases and J 0 bases, leaving 10 bases between the germline ends. The CDR3 bases are TGTGCCAGCAGTGCCGTGGGGGGCTCCTACAATGAGCAGTTCTTC. This translates into CASSAVGGSYNEQFF.

The CDR3 nucleotides are TGTGCCAGCAGCCCTGACGTGGGAGCTTTCTTT. This gives the protein CASSPDVGAFF. This chain links TRBV7-9 with TRBJ1-1; D is unclear. This CDR3 contains 11 residues. In germline, CDR1 is SEHNR, CDR2 FQNEAQ (reference sequence). V was clipped by 5 bases and J by 10 bases, with 11 bases between them.

The V and J genes are TRBV9 and TRBJ1-2; a weak D match, TRBD1 (6 bases). V shed 3 bases and J shed 5 bases, with 17 bases lying between them. The CDR3 length is 15 residues. The germline V gene has CDR1 SGDLS and CDR2 YYNGEE. The CDR3: CASSETGARRYGYTF. The DNA for the CDR3 is TGTGCCAGCAGCGAGACGGGGGCGCGTCGGTATGGCTACACCTTC.